This T cell receptor (beta chain) was captured by sequencing in a study of cytomegalovirus exposure and HLA in healthy donors. It was with 60 Vbeta and 13 Jbeta primers that the PCR ran. Measured with immunoSEQ multiplex PCR; TCRdb has only the in-frame clones, and not every one. The sample yields about 120,000 clones, about 80% seen once. Trimming stripped 0 bases from V and 7 bases from J, with 22 bases between. There are 17 residues in the CDR3. Germline V lookup: CDR1 SGHRS, CDR2 YFSETQ. The material sequenced was PBMCs. The chain links TRBV5-1 to TRBJ1-1, with a possible D match to TRBD1 (5 bases). The sequence derives from a man aged 60-69 years in good health and CMV-seropositive. The DNA for the CDR3 is TGCGCCAGCAGCTTGGCCGGAGATTCCAGGGTAGTAGGTGAAGCTTTCTTT. It translates to CASSLAGDSRVVGEAFF. Filled out from reference TRBV5-1 and TRBJ1-1, the complete variable domain reads KAGVTQTPRYLIKTRGQQVTLSCSPISGHRSVSWYQQTPGQGLQFLFEYFSETQRNKGNFPGRFSGRQFSNSRSEMNVSTLELGDSALYLCASSLAGDSRVVGEAFFGQGTRLTVV.